This T cell receptor beta chain was retrieved from a study of CD8 T cells in ankylosing spondylitis. TCRdb independently ran MiXCR on the 5' RACE reads; one entry per CDR3 protein. The sample carries roughly 68,000 distinct CDR3 sequences, 6.2% recorded once. This CDR3 comprises 17 residues. The V gene's germline CDR1 is KGHDR and CDR2 SFDVKD. After removal of 3 bases from V and 0 bases from J, the junction contained 2 bases not matched to a gene. This clonotype was seen at least ten times. This rearrangement joins TRBV24-1 to TRBJ2-1; 12 bases are a match to TRBD2. Specimen: synovial fluid, either unsorted or a sorted T cell fraction (not recorded which). The origin of this receptor is a male donor with ankylosing spondylitis. CDR3 bases: TGTGCCACCAGTGATCCGACTAGCGGGAGCTCCTACAATGAGCAGTTCTTC. Its translation: CATSDPTSGSSYNEQFF.